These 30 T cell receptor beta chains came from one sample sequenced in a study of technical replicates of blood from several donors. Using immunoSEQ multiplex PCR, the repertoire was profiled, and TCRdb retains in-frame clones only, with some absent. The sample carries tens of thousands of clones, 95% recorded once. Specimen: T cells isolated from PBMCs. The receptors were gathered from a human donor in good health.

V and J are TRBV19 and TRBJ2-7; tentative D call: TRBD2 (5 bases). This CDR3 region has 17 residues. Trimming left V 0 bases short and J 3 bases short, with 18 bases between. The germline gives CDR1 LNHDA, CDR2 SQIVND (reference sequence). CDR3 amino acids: CASSIDLATNIHYEQYF. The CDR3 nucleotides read TGTGCCAGTAGTATAGATTTGGCGACTAACATTCACTACGAGCAGTACTTC.

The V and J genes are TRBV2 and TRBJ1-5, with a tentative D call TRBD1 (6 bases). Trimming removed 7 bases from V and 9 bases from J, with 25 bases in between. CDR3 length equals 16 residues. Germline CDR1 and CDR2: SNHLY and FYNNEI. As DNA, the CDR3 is TGTGCCAGCATGTTCGGGACACCGACCGCTAATGGGCCCCAGCATTTT. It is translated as CASMFGTPTANGPQHF.

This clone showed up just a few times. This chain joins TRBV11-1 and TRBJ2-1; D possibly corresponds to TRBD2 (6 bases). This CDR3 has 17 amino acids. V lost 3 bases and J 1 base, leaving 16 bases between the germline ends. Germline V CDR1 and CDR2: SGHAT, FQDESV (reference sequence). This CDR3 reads CASSFTAWAGSYNEQFF. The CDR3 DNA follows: TGTGCCAGCAGCTTTACCGCCTGGGCGGGATCCTACAATGAGCAGTTCTTC.

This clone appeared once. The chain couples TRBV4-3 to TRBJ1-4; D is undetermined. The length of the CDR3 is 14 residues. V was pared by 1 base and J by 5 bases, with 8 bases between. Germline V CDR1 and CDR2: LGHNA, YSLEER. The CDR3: CASSQGRGNEKLFF. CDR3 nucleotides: TGCGCCAGCAGCCAAGGCCGGGGAAATGAAAAACTGTTTTTT.

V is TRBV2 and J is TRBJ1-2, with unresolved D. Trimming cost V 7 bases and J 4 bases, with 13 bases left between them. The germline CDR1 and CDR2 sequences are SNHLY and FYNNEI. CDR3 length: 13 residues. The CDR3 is CASTVRESYGYTF. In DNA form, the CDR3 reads TGTGCCAGCACCGTGAGGGAGTCCTATGGCTACACCTTC.

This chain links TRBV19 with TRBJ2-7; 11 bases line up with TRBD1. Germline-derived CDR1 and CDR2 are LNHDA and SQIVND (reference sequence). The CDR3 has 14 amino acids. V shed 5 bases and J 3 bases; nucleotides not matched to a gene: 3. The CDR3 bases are TGTGCCAGTAGTCCCGGGACAGGGGGCTACGAGCAGTACTTC. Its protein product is CASSPGTGGYEQYF.

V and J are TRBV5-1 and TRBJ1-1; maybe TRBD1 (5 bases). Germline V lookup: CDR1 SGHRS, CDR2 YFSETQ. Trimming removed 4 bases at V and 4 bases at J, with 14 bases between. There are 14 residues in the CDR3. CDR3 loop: CASSLDSTGTEAFF. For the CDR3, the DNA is TGCGCCAGCAGCCTAGACAGTACGGGCACTGAAGCTTTCTTT.

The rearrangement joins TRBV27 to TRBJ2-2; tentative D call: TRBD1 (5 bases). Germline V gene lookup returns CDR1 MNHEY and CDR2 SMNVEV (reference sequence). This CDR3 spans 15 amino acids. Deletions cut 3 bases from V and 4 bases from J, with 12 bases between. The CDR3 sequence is CASSLFRQSTGELFF. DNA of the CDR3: TGTGCCAGCAGTTTGTTTAGACAGAGCACCGGGGAGCTGTTTTTT.

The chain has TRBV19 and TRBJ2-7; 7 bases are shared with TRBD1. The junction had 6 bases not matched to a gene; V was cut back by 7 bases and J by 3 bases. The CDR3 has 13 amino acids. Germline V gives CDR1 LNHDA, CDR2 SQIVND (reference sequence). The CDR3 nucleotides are TGTGCCAGTAAACGACAGGGCCGCTACGAGCAGTACTTC. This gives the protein CASKRQGRYEQYF.

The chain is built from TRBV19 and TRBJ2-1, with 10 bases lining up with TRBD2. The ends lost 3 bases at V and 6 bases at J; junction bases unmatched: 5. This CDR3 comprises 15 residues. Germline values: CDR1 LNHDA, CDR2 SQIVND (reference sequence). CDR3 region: CASSILAGETNEQFF. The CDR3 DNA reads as TGTGCCAGTAGTATTCTAGCGGGAGAAACCAATGAGCAGTTCTTC.

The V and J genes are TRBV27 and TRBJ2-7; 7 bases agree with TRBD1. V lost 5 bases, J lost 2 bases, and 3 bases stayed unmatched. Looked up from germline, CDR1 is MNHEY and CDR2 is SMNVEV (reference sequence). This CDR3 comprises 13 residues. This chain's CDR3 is CASSMGQTYEQYF. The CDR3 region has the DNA TGTGCCAGCAGTATGGGACAGACCTACGAGCAGTACTTC.

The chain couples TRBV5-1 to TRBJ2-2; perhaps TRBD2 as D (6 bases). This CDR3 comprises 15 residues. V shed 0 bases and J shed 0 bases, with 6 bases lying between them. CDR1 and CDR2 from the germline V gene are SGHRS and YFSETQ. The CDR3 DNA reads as TGCGCCAGCAGCTTGGGACTAGCGAACACCGGGGAGCTGTTTTTT. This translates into CASSLGLANTGELFF.

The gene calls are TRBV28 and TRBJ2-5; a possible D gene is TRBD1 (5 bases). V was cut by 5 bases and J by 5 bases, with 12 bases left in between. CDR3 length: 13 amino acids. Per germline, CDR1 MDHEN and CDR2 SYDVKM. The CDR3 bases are TGTGCCAGCAGTCCGACAGTCTTTGAGACCCAGTACTTC. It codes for CASSPTVFETQYF.

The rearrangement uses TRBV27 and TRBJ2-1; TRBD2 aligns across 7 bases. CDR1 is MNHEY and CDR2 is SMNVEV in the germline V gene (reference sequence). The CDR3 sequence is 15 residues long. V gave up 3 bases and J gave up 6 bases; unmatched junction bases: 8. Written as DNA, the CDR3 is TGTGCCAGCAGTTTGCTCTTTAGCGGGCCCAATGAGCAGTTCTTC. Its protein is CASSLLFSGPNEQFF.

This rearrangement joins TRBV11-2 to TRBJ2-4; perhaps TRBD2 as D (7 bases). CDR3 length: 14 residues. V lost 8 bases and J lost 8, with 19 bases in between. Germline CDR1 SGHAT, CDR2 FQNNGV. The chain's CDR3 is CASGPGGQVDIQYF. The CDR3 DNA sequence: TGTGCCAGCGGACCGGGGGGCCAGGTGGACATTCAGTACTTC. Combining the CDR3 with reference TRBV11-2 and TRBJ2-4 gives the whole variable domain EAGVAQSPRYKIIEKRQSVAFWCNPISGHATLYWYQQILGQGPKLLIQFQNNGVVDDSQLPKDRFSAERLKGVDSTLKIQPAKLEDSAVYLCASGPGGQVDIQYFGAGTRLSVL.

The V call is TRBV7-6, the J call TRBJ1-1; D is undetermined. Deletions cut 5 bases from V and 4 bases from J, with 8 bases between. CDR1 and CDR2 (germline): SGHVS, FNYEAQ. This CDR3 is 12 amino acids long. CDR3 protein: CASSAVSTEAFF. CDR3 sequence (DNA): TGTGCCAGCAGCGCAGTCAGCACTGAAGCTTTCTTT.

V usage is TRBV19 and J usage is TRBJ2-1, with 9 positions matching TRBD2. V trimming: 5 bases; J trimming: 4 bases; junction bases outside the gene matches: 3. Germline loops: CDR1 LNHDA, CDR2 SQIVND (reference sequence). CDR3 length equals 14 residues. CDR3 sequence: CASSSLAGYNEQFF. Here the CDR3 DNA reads TGTGCCAGTAGTTCCCTAGCGGGGTACAATGAGCAGTTCTTC.

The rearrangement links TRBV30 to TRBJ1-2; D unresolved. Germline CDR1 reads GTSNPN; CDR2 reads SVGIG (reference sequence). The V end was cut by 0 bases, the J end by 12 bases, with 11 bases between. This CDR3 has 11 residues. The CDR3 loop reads CAWSVEREHTF. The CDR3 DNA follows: TGTGCCTGGAGTGTCGAGAGGGAACACACCTTC.

CDR3 DNA: TGTGCCAGCAGATTGGACAGCGATTATGGCTACACCTTC. Its protein is CASRLDSDYGYTF. The chain has TRBV9 and TRBJ1-2, with D possibly being TRBD1 (6 bases). The germline V gene has CDR1 SGDLS and CDR2 YYNGEE. The CDR3 extends over 13 amino acids. Trimming shortened V by 5 bases and J by 5 bases, and 13 bases separated the two germline ends.

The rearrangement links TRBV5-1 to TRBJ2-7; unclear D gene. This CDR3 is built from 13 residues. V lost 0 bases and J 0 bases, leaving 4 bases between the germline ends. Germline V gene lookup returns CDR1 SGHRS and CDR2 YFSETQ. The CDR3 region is CASSLGVSYEQYF. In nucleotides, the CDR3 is TGCGCCAGCAGCTTGGGCGTCTCCTACGAGCAGTACTTC. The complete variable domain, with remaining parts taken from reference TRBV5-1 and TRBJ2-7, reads KAGVTQTPRYLIKTRGQQVTLSCSPISGHRSVSWYQQTPGQGLQFLFEYFSETQRNKGNFPGRFSGRQFSNSRSEMNVSTLELGDSALYLCASSLGVSYEQYFGPGTRLTVT.

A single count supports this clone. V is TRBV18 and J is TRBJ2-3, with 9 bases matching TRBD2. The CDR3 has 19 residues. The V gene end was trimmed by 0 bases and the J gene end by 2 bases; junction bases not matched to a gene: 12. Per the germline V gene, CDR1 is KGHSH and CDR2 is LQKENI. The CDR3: CASSPPREGEGLPTDTQYF. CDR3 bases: TGTGCCAGCTCACCACCGCGGGAGGGTGAGGGTCTCCCCACAGATACGCAGTATTTT.

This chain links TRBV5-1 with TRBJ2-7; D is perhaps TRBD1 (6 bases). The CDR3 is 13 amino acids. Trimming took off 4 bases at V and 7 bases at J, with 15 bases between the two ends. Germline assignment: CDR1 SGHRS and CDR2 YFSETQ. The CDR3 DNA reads TGCGCCAGCAGCCCGGACAGTCTTGGGGAGCAGTACTTC. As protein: CASSPDSLGEQYF.

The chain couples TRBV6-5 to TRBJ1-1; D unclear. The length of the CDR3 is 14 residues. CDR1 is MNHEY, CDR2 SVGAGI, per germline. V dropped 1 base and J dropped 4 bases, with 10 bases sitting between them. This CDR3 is CASSYFQDFTEAFF. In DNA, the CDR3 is TGTGCCAGCAGTTACTTCCAGGACTTCACTGAAGCTTTCTTT.

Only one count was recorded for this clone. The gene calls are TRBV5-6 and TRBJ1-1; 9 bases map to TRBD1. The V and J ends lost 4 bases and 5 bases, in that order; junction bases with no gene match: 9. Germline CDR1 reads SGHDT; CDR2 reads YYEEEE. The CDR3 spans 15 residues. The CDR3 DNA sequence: TGTGCCAGCAGCGGGACAGGGAATTGGGGGACTGAAGCTTTCTTT. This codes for CASSGTGNWGTEAFF.

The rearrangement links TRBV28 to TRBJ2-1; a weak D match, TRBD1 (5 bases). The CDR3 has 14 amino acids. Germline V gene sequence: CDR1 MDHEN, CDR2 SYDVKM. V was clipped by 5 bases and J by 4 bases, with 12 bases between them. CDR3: CASSRRGAYNEQFF. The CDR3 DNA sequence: TGTGCCAGCAGTAGAAGGGGCGCTTACAATGAGCAGTTCTTC.

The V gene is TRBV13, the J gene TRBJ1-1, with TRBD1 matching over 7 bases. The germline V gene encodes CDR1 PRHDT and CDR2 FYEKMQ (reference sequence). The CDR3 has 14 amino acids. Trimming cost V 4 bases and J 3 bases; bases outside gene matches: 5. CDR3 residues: CASSSFTGDTEAFF. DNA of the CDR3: TGTGCCAGCAGCTCTTTCACAGGGGACACTGAAGCTTTCTTT.

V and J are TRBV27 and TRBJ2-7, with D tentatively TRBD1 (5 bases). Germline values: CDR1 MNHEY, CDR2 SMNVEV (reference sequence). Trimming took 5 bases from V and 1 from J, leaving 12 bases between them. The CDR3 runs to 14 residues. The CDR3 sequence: CASSRQFRSYEQYF. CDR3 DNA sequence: TGTGCCAGCAGTCGACAGTTCAGGTCCTACGAGCAGTACTTC.

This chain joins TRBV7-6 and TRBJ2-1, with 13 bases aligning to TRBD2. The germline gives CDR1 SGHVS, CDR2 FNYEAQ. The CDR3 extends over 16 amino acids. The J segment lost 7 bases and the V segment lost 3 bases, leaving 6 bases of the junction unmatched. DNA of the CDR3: TGTGCCAGCAGCTTCGAACCGACTAGCGGGAGGAATGAGCAGTTCTTC. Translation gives CASSFEPTSGRNEQFF.

Here the CDR3 reads CSVAMGQGGNTIYF. The CDR3 DNA is TGCAGCGTTGCGATGGGACAGGGGGGAAACACCATATATTTT. V gene TRBV29-1 combines with J gene TRBJ1-3; TRBD1 aligns across 10 bases. The CDR3 loop spans 14 amino acids. Looked up from germline, CDR1 is SQVTM and CDR2 is ANQGSEA. V shed 4 bases and J 4 bases; nucleotides not matched to a gene: 4. Looking up the rest from reference TRBV29-1 and TRBJ1-3 gives the full variable domain: SAVISQKPSRDICQRGTSLTIQCQVDSQVTMMFWYRQQPGQSLTLIATANQGSEATYESGFVIDKFPISRPNLTFSTLTVSNMSPEDSSIYLCSVAMGQGGNTIYFGEGSWLTVV.

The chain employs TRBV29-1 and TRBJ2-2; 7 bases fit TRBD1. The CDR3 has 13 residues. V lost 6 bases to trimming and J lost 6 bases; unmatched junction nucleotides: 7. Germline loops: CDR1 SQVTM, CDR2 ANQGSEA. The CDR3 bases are TGCAGCGTGGACAGGATGGGACCCGGGGAGCTGTTTTTT. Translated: CSVDRMGPGELFF.